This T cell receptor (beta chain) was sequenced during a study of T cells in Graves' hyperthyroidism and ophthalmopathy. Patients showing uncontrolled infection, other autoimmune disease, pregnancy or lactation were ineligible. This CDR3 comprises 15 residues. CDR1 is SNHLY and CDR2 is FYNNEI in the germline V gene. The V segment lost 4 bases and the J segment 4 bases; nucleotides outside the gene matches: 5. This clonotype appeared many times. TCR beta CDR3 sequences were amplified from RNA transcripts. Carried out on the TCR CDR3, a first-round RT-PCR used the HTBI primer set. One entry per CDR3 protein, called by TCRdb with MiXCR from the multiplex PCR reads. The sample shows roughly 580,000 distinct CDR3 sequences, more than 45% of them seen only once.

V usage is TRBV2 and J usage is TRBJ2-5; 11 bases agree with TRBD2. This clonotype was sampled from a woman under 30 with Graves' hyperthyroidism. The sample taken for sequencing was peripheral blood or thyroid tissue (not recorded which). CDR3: CASSAPGLAVETQYF. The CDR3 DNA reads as TGTGCCAGCAGTGCCCCGGGACTAGCGGTAGAGACCCAGTACTTC.